The present T cell receptor (beta chain) was sequenced within a study of identical twins. Findings and caveats of the study: Cross-sectional statistics, not tracking of the same donors, supported the conclusions.

One entry per CDR3 protein, called by TCRdb with MiXCR from the 5' RACE reads. The data show 500,000 or so distinct CDR3 sequences, with 20% to 25% seen just once and around 1% held by the top ten. The CDR3 extends over 15 amino acids. The germline CDR1 and CDR2 sequences are SGDLS and YYNGEE. V lost 5 bases and J lost 8; bases outside the gene matches: 8. In this sample, this clonotype turned up a few times. Its target is not known. These data also formed part of another study, on T cells expressing NK-cell markers. From that report: In sorted CD3+CD56+NKG2C+, CD3+CD56+NKG2C- and CD3+CD56-NKG2C+ T cells, TCR beta repertoires were obtained.

The sequence was collected from a woman under 30 in good health. The rearrangement joins TRBV9 to TRBJ2-1; 12 nucleotides agree with TRBD2. Sequenced: CD4+ T cells sorted from blood. The CDR3 loop reads CASSPRLAGDHEQFF. The CDR3 bases are TGTGCCAGCAGTCCCAGACTAGCGGGAGATCATGAGCAGTTCTTC.